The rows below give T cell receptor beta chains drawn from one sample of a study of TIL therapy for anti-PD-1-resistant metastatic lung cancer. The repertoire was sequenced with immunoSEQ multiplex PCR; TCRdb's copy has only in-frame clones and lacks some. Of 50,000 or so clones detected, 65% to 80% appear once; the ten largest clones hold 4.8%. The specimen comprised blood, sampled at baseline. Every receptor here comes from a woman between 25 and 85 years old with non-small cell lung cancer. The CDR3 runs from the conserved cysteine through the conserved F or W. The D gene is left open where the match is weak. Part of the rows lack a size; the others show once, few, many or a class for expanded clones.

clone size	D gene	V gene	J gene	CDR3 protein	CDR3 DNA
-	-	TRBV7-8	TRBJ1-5	CASSPAQGNQPQHF	TGTGCCAGCAGCCCAGCCCAGGGCAATCAGCCCCAGCATTTT
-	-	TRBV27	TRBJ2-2	CASSASPGLTGELFF	TGTGCCAGCTCCGCATCCCCTGGGCTCACCGGGGAGCTGTTTTTT
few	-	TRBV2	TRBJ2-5	CASSEDGRETQYF	TGTGCCAGCAGTGAGGACGGTAGGGAGACCCAGTACTTC
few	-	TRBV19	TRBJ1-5	CASSLQENQPQHF	TGTGCCAGTAGTTTACAGGAGAATCAGCCCCAGCATTTT
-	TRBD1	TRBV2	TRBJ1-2	CASRPPKMGQGADGYTF	TGTGCCAGCAGACCTCCGAAGATGGGACAGGGGGCGGATGGCTACACCTTC
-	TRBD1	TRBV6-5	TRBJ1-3	CASSKTGFSGNTIYF	TGTGCCAGCAGCAAGACAGGGTTCTCTGGAAACACCATATATTTT
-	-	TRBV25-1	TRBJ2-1	CASNPRGRSSYNEQFF	TGTGCCAGCAACCCGAGGGGACGTAGCTCCTACAATGAGCAGTTCTTC
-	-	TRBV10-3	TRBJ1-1	CAISTQTDNTEAFF	TGTGCCATCAGTACACAGACGGATAACACTGAAGCTTTCTTT
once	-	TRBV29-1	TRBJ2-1	CSVGDPDLEQFF	TGCAGCGTTGGGGACCCAGATCTAGAGCAGTTCTTC
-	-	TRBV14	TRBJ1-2	CASSQEVGGARSGYTF	TGTGCCAGCAGCCAAGAGGTCGGGGGGGCGCGGAGTGGCTACACCTTC
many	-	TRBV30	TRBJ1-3	CAFKLSGNTIYF	TGTGCCTTCAAGCTCTCTGGAAACACCATATATTTT
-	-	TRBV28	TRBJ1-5	CASSSQGERYSNQPQHF	TGTGCCAGCAGCTCACAGGGTGAGAGATATAGCAATCAGCCCCAGCATTTT
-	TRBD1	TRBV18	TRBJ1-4	CASSPPGTGGEKLFF	TGTGCCAGCTCACCACCCGGGACAGGAGGTGAAAAACTGTTTTTT
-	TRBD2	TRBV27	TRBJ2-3	CASSLSTSGIGATDTQYF	TGTGCCAGCAGTTTATCAACTAGCGGGATTGGGGCCACAGATACGCAGTATTTT
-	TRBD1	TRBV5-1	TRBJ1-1	CASSLEARDRGDTEAFF	TGCGCCAGCAGCTTGGAAGCTCGGGACAGGGGGGACACTGAAGCTTTCTTT
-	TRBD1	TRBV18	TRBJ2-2	CASSPRTGGDTGELFF	TGTGCCAGCTCACCCAGGACAGGGGGCGACACCGGGGAGCTGTTTTTT
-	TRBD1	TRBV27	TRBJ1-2	CASSFSGQGASGYTF	TGTGCCAGCAGTTTTTCGGGACAGGGGGCGTCTGGCTACACCTTC
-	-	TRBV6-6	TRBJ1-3	CASGMGSSGNTIYF	TGTGCCAGCGGGATGGGTTCCTCTGGAAACACCATATATTTT
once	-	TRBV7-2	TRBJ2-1	CASSPTWAVLVNEQFF	TGTGCCAGCAGCCCTACCTGGGCGGTTTTGGTCAATGAGCAGTTCTTC
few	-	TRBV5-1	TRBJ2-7	CASSLGGNTYEQYF	TGCGCCAGCAGCTTGGGGGGAAATACCTACGAGCAGTACTTC
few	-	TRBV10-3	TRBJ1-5	CAISEQGTNQPQHF	TGTGCCATCAGTGAGCAGGGAACTAATCAGCCCCAGCATTTT
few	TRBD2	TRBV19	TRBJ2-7	CASSTGLAGTYEQYF	TGTGCCAGTAGTACGGGACTAGCGGGAACCTACGAGCAGTACTTC
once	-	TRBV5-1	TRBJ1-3	CASSLGPGNTIYF	TGCGCCAGCAGCTTGGGTCCTGGAAACACCATATATTTT
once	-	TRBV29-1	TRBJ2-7	CSAAVVSSYEQYF	TGCAGCGCTGCGGTCGTTAGCTCCTACGAGCAGTACTTC
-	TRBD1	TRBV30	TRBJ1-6	CAWSAGWTGGYTWSSYNSPLHF	TGTGCCTGGAGTGCCGGCTGGACAGGGGGATATACCTGGAGCTCCTATAATTCACCCCTCCACTTT
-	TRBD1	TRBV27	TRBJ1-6	CASRKTGPQGNSPLHF	TGTGCCAGCAGGAAGACAGGGCCCCAGGGTAATTCACCCCTCCACTTT
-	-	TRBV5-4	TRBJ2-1	CASSPRVSGNEQFF	TGTGCCAGCAGCCCCCGAGTTAGCGGCAATGAGCAGTTCTTC
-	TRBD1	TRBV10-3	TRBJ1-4	CAISESGQGSLYEKLFF	TGTGCCATCAGTGAGTCCGGACAGGGAAGCTTGTATGAAAAACTGTTTTTT
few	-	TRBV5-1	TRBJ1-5	CASSLEGSQPQHF	TGCGCCAGCAGCTTGGAGGGGAGTCAGCCCCAGCATTTT
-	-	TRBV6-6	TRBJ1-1	CASTKLENTEAFF	TGTGCCAGCACCAAGCTTGAGAACACTGAAGCTTTCTTT
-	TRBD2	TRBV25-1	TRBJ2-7	CASSATSGMSYEQYF	TGTGCCAGCAGTGCCACTAGCGGGATGTCCTACGAGCAGTACTTC
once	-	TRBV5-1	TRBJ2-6	CASSVGSGANVLTF	TGCGCCAGCAGTGTCGGGTCAGGGGCCAACGTCCTGACTTTC
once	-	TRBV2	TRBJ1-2	CATNYRADYGYTF	TGTGCCACCAATTACAGGGCTGACTATGGCTACACCTTC
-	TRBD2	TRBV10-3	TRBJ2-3	CAIRAGYSTDTQYF	TGTGCCATCCGAGCGGGGTATAGCACAGATACGCAGTATTTT
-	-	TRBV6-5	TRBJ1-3	CASSYSKSTGGNTIYF	TGTGCCAGCAGTTACTCGAAATCCACAGGTGGAAACACCATATATTTT
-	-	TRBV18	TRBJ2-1	CASSPQYEQFF	TGTGCCAGCTCACCACAGTATGAGCAGTTCTTC
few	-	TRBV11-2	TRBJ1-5	CASSSITSKQPQHF	TGTGCCAGCAGCTCGATTACGTCGAAACAGCCCCAGCATTTT
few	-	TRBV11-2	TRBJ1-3	CASSHGTDSGNTIYF	TGTGCCAGCAGCCACGGGACGGACTCTGGAAACACCATATATTTT
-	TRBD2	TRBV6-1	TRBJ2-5	CASRVAGGLETQYF	TGTGCCAGCAGGGTAGCGGGAGGATTAGAGACCCAGTACTTC
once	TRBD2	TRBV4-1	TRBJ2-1	CASSRGLSGAPLNEQFF	TGCGCCAGCAGCCGAGGACTTAGCGGGGCTCCTCTCAATGAGCAGTTCTTC
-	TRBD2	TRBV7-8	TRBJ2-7	CASSPTGTIFSYEQYF	TGTGCCAGCAGCCCGACCGGGACTATTTTCTCCTACGAGCAGTACTTC
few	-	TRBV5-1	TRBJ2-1	CASSLVPGWEEQFF	TGCGCCAGCAGCTTGGTCCCGGGGTGGGAGGAGCAGTTCTTC
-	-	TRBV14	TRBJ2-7	CASSQGYSYEQYF	TGTGCCAGCAGCCAAGGTTACAGTTACGAGCAGTACTTC
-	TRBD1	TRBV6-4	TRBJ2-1	CASSRDRGWNEQFF	TGTGCCAGCAGTCGGGACAGGGGATGGAATGAGCAGTTCTTC
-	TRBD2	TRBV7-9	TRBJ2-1	CASSLAGTSGASYNEQFF	TGTGCCAGCAGCTTAGCCGGGACTAGCGGGGCCTCCTACAATGAGCAGTTCTTC
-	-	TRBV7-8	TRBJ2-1	CASSSGRFRGPVYNEQFF	TGTGCCAGCAGCTCAGGACGATTTCGGGGGCCGGTGTACAATGAGCAGTTCTTC
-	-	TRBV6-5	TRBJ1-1	CASSLPGVGEAFF	TGTGCCAGCAGTCTTCCAGGGGTGGGTGAAGCTTTCTTT
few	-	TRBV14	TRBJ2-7	CASSQVGDSYEQYF	TGTGCCAGCAGCCAAGTGGGGGATTCTTACGAGCAGTACTTC
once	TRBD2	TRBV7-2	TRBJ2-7	CASSLWTSPSEQYF	TGTGCCAGCAGCTTGTGGACTAGCCCCTCGGAGCAGTACTTC
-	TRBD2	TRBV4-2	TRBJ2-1	CASSRSGSNYNEQFF	TGTGCCAGCAGTCGTAGCGGGAGTAATTACAATGAGCAGTTCTTC
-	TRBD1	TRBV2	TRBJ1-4	CASLGTGTNEKLFF	TGTGCCAGCTTAGGGACAGGGACTAATGAAAAACTGTTTTTT
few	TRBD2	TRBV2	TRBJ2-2	CASSRLAGATGELFF	TGTGCCAGCAGTCGACTAGCGGGGGCCACCGGGGAGCTGTTTTTT
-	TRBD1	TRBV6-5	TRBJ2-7	CASSLGGTGFNEQYF	TGTGCCAGCAGTTTAGGGGGGACAGGGTTTAACGAGCAGTACTTC
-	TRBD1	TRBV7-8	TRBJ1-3	CASSLYRGRTGNTIYF	TGTGCCAGCAGCTTATACAGGGGACGGACTGGAAACACCATATATTTT
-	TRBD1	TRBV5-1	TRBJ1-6	CASSRTGRNSPLHF	TGCGCCAGCAGCCGGACAGGGAGGAATTCACCCCTCCACTTT
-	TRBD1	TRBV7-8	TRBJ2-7	CASSLVRQGAYEQYF	TGTGCCAGCAGCTTAGTTCGACAGGGGGCTTACGAGCAGTACTTC
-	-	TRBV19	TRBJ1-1	CASSGTLNTEAFF	TGTGCCAGTAGCGGGACGTTGAACACTGAAGCTTTCTTT